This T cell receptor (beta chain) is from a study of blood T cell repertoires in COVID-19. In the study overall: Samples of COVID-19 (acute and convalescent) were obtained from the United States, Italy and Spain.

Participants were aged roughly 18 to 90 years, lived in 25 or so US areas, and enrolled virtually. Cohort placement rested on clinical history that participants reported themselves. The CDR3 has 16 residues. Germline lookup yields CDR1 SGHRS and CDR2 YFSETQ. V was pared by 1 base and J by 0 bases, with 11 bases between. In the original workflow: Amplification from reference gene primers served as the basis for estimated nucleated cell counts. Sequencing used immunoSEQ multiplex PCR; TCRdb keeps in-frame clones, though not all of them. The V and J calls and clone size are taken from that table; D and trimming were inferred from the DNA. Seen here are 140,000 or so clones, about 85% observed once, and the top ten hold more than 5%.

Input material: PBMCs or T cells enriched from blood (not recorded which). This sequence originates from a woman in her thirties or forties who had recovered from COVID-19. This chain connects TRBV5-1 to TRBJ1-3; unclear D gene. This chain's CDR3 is CASSLRRVLSGNTIYF. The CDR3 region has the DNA TGCGCCAGCAGCTTGAGGCGGGTCCTCTCTGGAAACACCATATATTTT. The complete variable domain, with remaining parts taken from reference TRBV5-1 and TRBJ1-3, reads KAGVTQTPRYLIKTRGQQVTLSCSPISGHRSVSWYQQTPGQGLQFLFEYFSETQRNKGNFPGRFSGRQFSNSRSEMNVSTLELGDSALYLCASSLRRVLSGNTIYFGEGSWLTVV.